This T cell receptor (beta chain) was observed in a study of T cell repertoires in cytomegalovirus infection. Study overall: The public TCR beta signatures pointed to both CMV infection and matching HLA type.

MiXCR was run by TCRdb on the reads, yielding one entry per CDR3 protein. The sample shows approximately 250,000 distinct CDR3 sequences, about 20% of them seen only once. Concerning this clonotype: Its antigen is unidentified.

V was clipped by 10 bases and J by 0 bases; unmatched bases: 4. Germline assignment: CDR1 SGHVS and CDR2 FQNEAQ. The CDR3 spans 13 residues. Regarding the study as a whole: What dominated the ex vivo response were HLA-C-restricted CMV-specific TCR beta clonotypes.

This clonotype originated in a human donor in good health (CMV status not recorded). Some clones in this sample may be carry-over from other donors' samples. Input material: CD8+ T cells from PBMCs. The chain employs TRBV7-8 and TRBJ2-7; 9 nucleotides align to TRBD1. In DNA, the CDR3 is TGTGCCACCGCGACAGGGGGCTCCTACGAGCAGTACTTC. It translates to CATATGGSYEQYF. Looking up the rest from reference TRBV7-8 and TRBJ2-7 gives the full variable domain: GAGVSQSPRYKVAKRGQDVALRCDPISGHVSLFWYQQALGQGPEFLTYFQNEAQLDKSGLPSDRFFAERPEGSVSTLKIQRTQQEDSAVYLCATATGGSYEQYFGPGTRLTVT.